These 29 T cell receptor beta chains originate from one sample sequenced in a study of blood T cell repertoires in COVID-19. This table comes from immunoSEQ multiplex PCR, and its TCRdb copy is limited to in-frame clones, with some not included. This table holds roughly 57,000 clones, about 90% found once. Sequences were obtained from peripheral blood. The receptors were gathered from a human donor in a cohort sampled during active COVID-19.

This clone was observed once. V and J are TRBV11-3 and TRBJ2-5, with TRBD1 as a possible D gene (7 bases). This CDR3 is 14 amino acids long. V lost 0 bases, J lost 7 bases, and 12 bases lay in between. The germline gives CDR1 SGHNT, CDR2 YENEEA. This chain's CDR3 is CASSLDPQGGTQYF. In nucleotides, the CDR3 is TGTGCCAGCAGCTTAGACCCTCAGGGGGGGACCCAGTACTTC.

The chain recombines TRBV4-3 with TRBJ2-5, with 9 bases matching TRBD2. V lost 0 bases and J lost 4; bases outside the gene matches: 6. The CDR3 runs to 16 residues. The germline V gene encodes CDR1 LGHNA and CDR2 YSLEER. The CDR3 sequence: CASSQDGGGARETQYF. CDR3 nucleotides: TGCGCCAGCAGCCAAGATGGCGGGGGGGCCCGAGAGACCCAGTACTTC.

The gene calls are TRBV5-1 and TRBJ2-7; TRBD2 agrees at 8 bases. CDR1 is SGHRS, CDR2 YFSETQ, per germline. V trimming: 4 bases; J trimming: 3 bases; junction bases outside the gene matches: 12. CDR3 length: 16 residues. CDR3 nucleotides: TGCGCCAGCAGCAAGACTAGCGCGGGGGTAATCTACGAGCAGTACTTC. Translation: CASSKTSAGVIYEQYF.

This clone was counted ten times or more. V usage is TRBV30 and J usage is TRBJ2-7; 11 positions agree with TRBD1. Germline values: CDR1 GTSNPN, CDR2 SVGIG (reference sequence). CDR3 length: 13 amino acids. V lost 3 bases and J lost 9; bases outside the gene matches: 7. The CDR3 nucleotides are TGTGCCTGGAGACCGGGACAGGGGGTTGGGCAGTACTTC. It encodes CAWRPGQGVGQYF.

V usage is TRBV6-4 and J usage is TRBJ1-5, with 9 positions matching TRBD1. CDR1 and CDR2 from the germline V gene are MRHNA and SNTAGT. The CDR3 extends over 17 amino acids. The V gene end was trimmed by 2 bases and the J gene end by 4 bases; junction bases not matched to a gene: 9. CDR3 coding DNA: TGTGCCAGCAGTGACAGGGGACAGGGTAGCGTAAATCAGCCCCAGCATTTT. Protein product: CASSDRGQGSVNQPQHF.

The chain joins TRBV10-1 to TRBJ2-7; TRBD2 agrees at 7 bases. Germline CDR1 is WNHNN and CDR2 is SYGVQD (reference sequence). This CDR3 contains 15 residues. The V segment lost 4 bases and the J segment 4 bases; nucleotides outside the gene matches: 10. CDR3 sequence: CASSGRAGLKYEQYF. CDR3 nucleotides: TGCGCCAGCAGTGGGCGAGCGGGACTAAAGTACGAGCAGTACTTC.

This chain joins TRBV3-1 (or the pseudogene TRBV3-2) and TRBJ1-6; 10 bases line up with TRBD1. The germline CDR1 and CDR2 sequences are LGHDT and YNNKEL (reference sequence). The CDR3 length is 13 residues. V was pared by 4 bases and J by 10 bases, with 1 base of the junction left unmatched. CDR3 sequence reads: CASSRDRGSPLHF. DNA for the CDR3: TGTGCCAGCAGCCGGGACAGGGGATCACCCCTCCACTTT.

The CDR3 region is CATQGWNTGELFF. CDR3 bases: TGTGCCACCCAGGGATGGAACACCGGGGAGCTGTTTTTT. The gene calls are TRBV2 and TRBJ2-2, with D tentatively TRBD1 (5 bases). V lost 10 bases, J lost 1 base, and 10 bases lay in between. This CDR3 region has 13 residues. Germline V gives CDR1 SNHLY, CDR2 FYNNEI.

This clone was seen just once. The V and J genes are TRBV11-2 and TRBJ2-1, with 7 bases matching TRBD2. The CDR3 has 15 amino acids. Germline V CDR1 and CDR2: SGHAT, FQNNGV. Trimming at V came to 3 bases and at J to 2 bases, leaving 4 bases not matched to a gene. The DNA for the CDR3 is TGTGCCAGCAGCTTTACGGGGGGAACCTACAATGAGCAGTTCTTC. This sequence encodes CASSFTGGTYNEQFF.

Only one count was recorded for this clone. This sequence joins TRBV6-6 and TRBJ2-7, with a possible D match to TRBD1 (5 bases). The CDR3 has 12 amino acids. Trimming cost V 6 bases and J 2 bases, with 8 bases left between them. Germline assignment: CDR1 MNHNY and CDR2 SVGAGI (reference sequence). CDR3 bases: TGTGCCAGCAGCAGGGAAACCTACGAGCAGTACTTC. This sequence encodes CASSRETYEQYF.

The chain employs TRBV5-1 and TRBJ2-1; 8 nucleotides line up with TRBD2. Germline V CDR1 and CDR2: SGHRS, YFSETQ. After removal of 0 bases from V and 1 base from J, the junction contained 0 bases not matched to a gene. The CDR3 is 15 amino acids. CDR3 bases: TGCGCCAGCAGCTTGGCTAGCGGGTCCTACAATGAGCAGTTCTTC. Translating gives CASSLASGSYNEQFF.

In nucleotides, the CDR3 is TGTGCCAGCACTTGGAACACTGAAGCTTTCTTT. This gives the protein CASTWNTEAFF. The rearrangement uses TRBV2 and TRBJ1-1; D is unclear. The CDR3 sequence is 11 residues long. The germline V gene encodes CDR1 SNHLY and CDR2 FYNNEI. V shed 7 bases and J shed 1 base, with 4 bases lying between them.

This clone is a singleton in its sample. J is TRBJ1-6 and V is TRBV6-5; perhaps TRBD1 as D (5 bases). The CDR3 consists of 16 residues. The germline V gene encodes CDR1 MNHEY and CDR2 SVGAGI. V was clipped by 0 bases and J by 4 bases, with 10 bases between them. The CDR3 reads CASSYSTRAYNSPLHF. The CDR3 DNA is TGTGCCAGCAGTTACTCGACCAGGGCTTATAATTCACCCCTCCACTTT.

This chain links TRBV18 with TRBJ2-5; possibly TRBD1 for D (5 bases). Germline lookup yields CDR1 KGHSH and CDR2 LQKENI. The CDR3 is made up of 14 amino acids. Trimming shortened V by 0 bases and J by 2 bases, and 7 bases separated the two germline ends. This CDR3 reads CASSPPTVQETQYF. Here the CDR3 DNA reads TGTGCCAGCTCACCACCGACAGTTCAAGAGACCCAGTACTTC. The full variable domain, its missing parts supplied by reference TRBV18 and TRBJ2-5, is NAGVMQNPRHLVRRRGQEARLRCSPMKGHSHVYWYRQLPEEGLKFMVYLQKENIIDESGMPKERFSAEFPKEGPSILRIQQVVRGDSAAYFCASSPPTVQETQYFGPGTRLLVL.

The J gene is TRBJ1-1, the V gene TRBV7-2, with TRBD1 as a possible D gene (6 bases). Deletions cut 5 bases from V and 10 bases from J, with 14 bases between. This CDR3 has 12 amino acids. The germline gives CDR1 SGHTA, CDR2 FQGNSA. The CDR3 DNA is TGTGCCAGCAGCCCTTACGTGGGGGCAGCTTTCTTT. This encodes CASSPYVGAAFF.

This chain links TRBV3-1 (or the pseudogene TRBV3-2) with TRBJ1-5, with D possibly matching TRBD1 (5 bases). The CDR3 is made up of 15 amino acids. CDR1 is LGHDT and CDR2 is YNNKEL in the germline V gene (reference sequence). V was trimmed by 4 bases and J by 0 bases, leaving 10 bases between them. The DNA of the CDR3 is TGTGCCAGCAGCCCAGCGGGGGGTAGCAATCAGCCCCAGCATTTT. As protein: CASSPAGGSNQPQHF.

This clone appeared a single time. This chain connects TRBV30 to TRBJ2-5; possibly TRBD1 for D (7 bases). The germline V and J ends were trimmed by 5 bases and 5 bases, with 12 bases remaining between them. The germline gives CDR1 GTSNPN, CDR2 SVGIG (reference sequence). The CDR3 has 12 amino acids. The CDR3 DNA sequence: TGTGCCTGGCAGCAGGGGGGCGAGACCCAGTACTTC. This gives the protein CAWQQGGETQYF.

The chain has TRBV7-3 and TRBJ2-2; D unclear. CDR3 length equals 16 residues. Between the trimmed V and J ends, which lost 5 bases and 0 bases, there was a span of 13 bases. The germline gives CDR1 SGHTA, CDR2 FQGTGA. This chain's CDR3 is CASSPWAVANTGELFF. In DNA form, the CDR3 reads TGTGCCAGCAGCCCGTGGGCAGTTGCGAACACCGGGGAGCTGTTTTTT. The whole variable domain, filled in from reference TRBV7-3 and TRBJ2-2, reads GAGVSQTPSNKVTEKGKYVELRCDPISGHTALYWYRQSLGQGPEFLIYFQGTGAADDSGLPNDRFFAVRPEGSVSTLKIQRTERGDSAVYLCASSPWAVANTGELFFGEGSRLTVL.

The rearrangement links TRBV7-9 to TRBJ2-7; D is unclear. With 6 bases removed from V and 4 bases from J, the gap between germline ends came to 7 bases. CDR3 size: 11 residues. Germline loops: CDR1 SEHNR, CDR2 FQNEAQ (reference sequence). CDR3 loop: CASSYRYEQYF. The CDR3 DNA is TGTGCCAGCAGTTACAGATACGAGCAGTACTTC.

The chain joins TRBV2 to TRBJ1-3, with 7 positions matching TRBD1. V lost 5 bases and J lost 0; bases outside the gene matches: 4. CDR1 SNHLY and CDR2 FYNNEI come from the germline V gene. This CDR3 is 15 amino acids long. The CDR3 bases are TGTGCCAGCAGTCAGGACAGGTTCTCTGGAAACACCATATATTTT. Translation: CASSQDRFSGNTIYF.

The rearrangement uses TRBV11-2 and TRBJ2-3; D gene ambiguous. The CDR3 totals 12 residues. V was shortened by 2 bases and J by 11 bases, with 11 bases between the two germline ends. Per germline, CDR1 SGHAT and CDR2 FQNNGV. The CDR3 here is CASSLPGTGQYF. CDR3 nucleotides: TGTGCCAGCAGCTTACCCGGTACTGGGCAGTATTTT. Full variable domain (rest looked up from reference TRBV11-2 and TRBJ2-3): EAGVAQSPRYKIIEKRQSVAFWCNPISGHATLYWYQQILGQGPKLLIQFQNNGVVDDSQLPKDRFSAERLKGVDSTLKIQPAKLEDSAVYLCASSLPGTGQYFGPGTRLTVL.

The V and J genes are TRBV28 and TRBJ1-5, with 8 bases matching TRBD1. Germline V lookup: CDR1 MDHEN, CDR2 SYDVKM. CDR3 length equals 15 residues. V trimming: 6 bases; J trimming: 3 bases; junction bases outside the gene matches: 7. The CDR3 DNA is TGTGCCAGCAGCACAAGACAGGGGATCAATCAGCCCCAGCATTTT. Residues: CASSTRQGINQPQHF. Combining the CDR3 with reference TRBV28 and TRBJ1-5 gives the whole variable domain DVKVTQSSRYLVKRTGEKVFLECVQDMDHENMFWYRQDPGLGLRLIYFSYDVKMKEKGDIPEGYSVSREKKERFSLILESASTNQTSMYLCASSTRQGINQPQHFGDGTRLSIL.

The chain has TRBV7-8 and TRBJ1-3, with 9 bases lining up with TRBD1. Germline V gives CDR1 SGHVS, CDR2 FQNEAQ. J lost 0 bases, V lost 5 bases, and 8 bases had no gene match. This CDR3 has 17 amino acids. In DNA form, the CDR3 reads TGTGCCAGCAGCACCTGGGACAGGGCTAGCTCTGGAAACACCATATATTTT. It is translated as CASSTWDRASSGNTIYF.

The chain has TRBV4-3 and TRBJ1-1, with D unclear. Germline CDR1 LGHNA, CDR2 YSLEER. The germline V and J ends were trimmed by 3 bases and 7 bases, with 18 bases remaining between them. The CDR3 has 15 amino acids. The CDR3 loop is CASSQEMGRFSEAFF. CDR3 DNA sequence: TGCGCCAGCAGCCAGGAAATGGGGAGATTTAGTGAAGCTTTCTTT.

The chain combines TRBV7-2 with TRBJ1-1; perhaps TRBD1 as D (5 bases). CDR3 length equals 15 residues. V was trimmed by 5 bases and J by 5 bases, leaving 18 bases between them. Germline lookup yields CDR1 SGHTA and CDR2 FQGNSA. The chain's CDR3 is CASSPFPRGRTEAFF. CDR3 in DNA: TGTGCCAGCAGCCCATTCCCCCGGGGGAGGACTGAAGCTTTCTTT.

This clone appeared a single time. V gene TRBV20-1 combines with J gene TRBJ1-2, with 7 bases fitting TRBD1. CDR3 length: 15 amino acids. Germline values: CDR1 DFQATT, CDR2 SNEGSKA (reference sequence). V was clipped by 3 bases and J by 4 bases; unmatched bases: 11. This CDR3 reads CSASLPGGSVYGYTF. The CDR3 region has the DNA TGCAGTGCTAGTCTCCCAGGGGGGAGTGTCTATGGCTACACCTTC.

The chain couples TRBV15 to TRBJ2-1, with a possible D match to TRBD2 (6 bases). The germline V and J ends were trimmed by 1 base and 0 bases, with 16 bases remaining between them. The germline gives CDR1 LNHNV, CDR2 YYDKDF (reference sequence). The length of the CDR3 is 18 residues. CDR3 sequence reads: CATSRGGTGKSSYNEQFF. The CDR3 nucleotides read TGTGCCACCAGCAGAGGGGGGACTGGAAAGAGCTCCTACAATGAGCAGTTCTTC.

The gene calls are TRBV7-8 and TRBJ1-3; D not certain. The ends were cut back, 0 bases at V and 3 bases at J, with 15 bases in the middle. Germline V lookup: CDR1 SGHVS, CDR2 FQNEAQ. The CDR3 spans 17 residues. The CDR3 DNA reads TGTGCCAGCAGCTTAGCCTACTACCGGGAAAGTGGAAACACCATATATTTT. It specifies CASSLAYYRESGNTIYF.

The CDR3 protein is CATRRDRSQETQYF. CDR3 nucleotides: TGTGCCACCCGGAGGGACAGGAGCCAAGAGACCCAGTACTTC. The gene calls are TRBV19 and TRBJ2-5; 8 positions match TRBD1. The CDR3 is made up of 14 amino acids. V lost 10 bases to trimming and J lost 1 base; unmatched junction nucleotides: 8. Per the germline V gene, CDR1 is LNHDA and CDR2 is SQIVND (reference sequence).